A single sample is the source of the 26 T cell receptor beta chains below, sequenced in a study of blood T cell repertoires in COVID-19. Clones were sequenced by immunoSEQ multiplex PCR, and TCRdb holds only the in-frame ones, with some missing. The profile shows a few hundred thousand clones, 90% of them singletons. The sample consisted of peripheral blood. These receptor sequences come from an older woman with COVID-19, enrolled during active disease.

This clone was found many times. The chain has TRBV2 and TRBJ1-1; no clear D gene. V gave up 2 bases and J gave up 1 base, with 5 bases separating them. The CDR3 loop spans 13 amino acids. Germline CDR1 is SNHLY and CDR2 is FYNNEI. The CDR3 region has the DNA TGTGCCAGCAGTGAAAGCCCGAACACTGAAGCTTTCTTT. Protein: CASSESPNTEAFF.

The rearrangement links TRBV10-3 to TRBJ1-6; TRBD1 matches at 8 bases. The length of the CDR3 is 15 residues. J was trimmed by 4 bases and V by 8 bases; bases with no gene match: 7. Germline V gene sequence: CDR1 ENHRY, CDR2 SYGVKD. This chain's CDR3 is CAIGEGTGYNSPLHF. The CDR3 DNA reads as TGTGCCATCGGCGAAGGGACAGGATATAATTCACCCCTCCACTTT.

The chain combines TRBV7-6 with TRBJ1-1; 10 nucleotides match TRBD1. This CDR3 contains 15 residues. J gave up 4 bases and V 5 bases, and 7 bases lay outside the gene matches. Germline CDR1 reads SGHVS; CDR2 reads FNYEAQ. In DNA, the CDR3 is TGTGCCAGCAGCATCGGGACAGGGGTCGGCACTGAAGCTTTCTTT. It translates to CASSIGTGVGTEAFF.

V usage is TRBV5-1 and J usage is TRBJ2-6; D is unclear. V was pared by 0 bases and J by 0 bases, with 7 bases between. This CDR3 has 16 residues. The V gene's germline CDR1 is SGHRS and CDR2 YFSETQ. The CDR3 sequence is CASSLGASSGANVLTF. The CDR3 region has the DNA TGCGCCAGCAGCTTGGGGGCGAGCTCTGGGGCCAACGTCCTGACTTTC.

CDR3 DNA sequence: TGTGCCAGCAGTTACCGCCAGGGGGCTTATAATTCACCCCTCCACTTT. It translates to CASSYRQGAYNSPLHF. V is TRBV6-2 or TRBV6-3 and J is TRBJ1-6, with 8 bases identical to TRBD1. The junction had 4 bases not matched to a gene; V was cut back by 2 bases and J by 4 bases. This CDR3 has 16 residues. Germline-derived CDR1 and CDR2 are MNHEY and SVGEGT.

The J gene is TRBJ2-2, the V gene TRBV4-2, with 7 bases that match TRBD2. Per the germline V gene, CDR1 is LGHNA and CDR2 is YNFKEQ. The CDR3 has 15 amino acids. After removal of 0 bases from V and 5 bases from J, the junction contained 3 bases not matched to a gene. The DNA of the CDR3 is TGTGCCAGCAGCCAAGAATCGGGACTAACCGGGGAGCTGTTTTTT. Translating it yields CASSQESGLTGELFF.

Only one count was recorded for this clone. This chain joins TRBV6-5 and TRBJ1-1; 7 nucleotides line up with TRBD1. Germline values: CDR1 MNHEY, CDR2 SVGAGI. This CDR3 is 15 amino acids long. The junction had 6 bases not matched to a gene; V was cut back by 0 bases and J by 5 bases. The CDR3 DNA is TGTGCCAGCAGTTACTCGCGGACAGGTGGGACTGAAGCTTTCTTT. Protein: CASSYSRTGGTEAFF.

This chain uses TRBV2 with TRBJ1-2, with a weak D call TRBD1 (6 bases). Germline CDR1 and CDR2: SNHLY and FYNNEI. The CDR3 totals 13 residues. Trimming removed 6 bases at V and 4 bases at J, with 12 bases between. CDR3 protein: CASRVGGGYGYTF. CDR3 DNA sequence: TGTGCCAGCAGGGTAGGGGGGGGCTATGGCTACACCTTC. Full variable domain (rest looked up from reference TRBV2 and TRBJ1-2): EPEVTQTPSHQVTQMGQEVILRCVPISNHLYFYWYRQILGQKVEFLVSFYNNEISEKSEIFDDQFSVERPDGSNFTLKIRSTKLEDSAMYFCASRVGGGYGYTFGSGTRLTVV.

The chain combines TRBV4-2 with TRBJ2-2; D gene ambiguous. The V and J ends lost 0 bases and 6 bases respectively, with 14 bases between them. The germline gives CDR1 LGHNA, CDR2 YNFKEQ. The CDR3 spans 16 residues. CDR3 sequence: CASSQEAEWAPGELFF. The DNA of the CDR3 is TGTGCCAGCAGCCAAGAGGCAGAGTGGGCTCCCGGGGAGCTGTTTTTT.

The chain couples TRBV19 to TRBJ1-1; no clear D. The CDR3 covers 13 residues. Trimming cost V 10 bases and J 0 bases, with 12 bases left between them. Per germline, CDR1 LNHDA and CDR2 SQIVND (reference sequence). The CDR3 loop reads CATKDTLNTEAFF. Here the CDR3 DNA reads TGTGCCACTAAAGACACCTTGAACACTGAAGCTTTCTTT.

The V gene is TRBV5-6, the J gene TRBJ1-6, with D unresolved. CDR1 SGHDT and CDR2 YYEEEE come from the germline V gene. V lost 3 bases, J lost 7 bases, and 11 bases lay in between. The CDR3 runs to 14 residues. The CDR3, as DNA: TGTGCCAGCAGCTATGGACTTGGGAATTCACCCCTCCACTTT. The encoded protein is CASSYGLGNSPLHF.

Worth noting for this clone: Its ends do not fully match the called genes, so a read error is possible. This rearrangement joins TRBV7-7 to TRBJ2-1; D is possibly TRBD1 (6 bases). The germline CDR1 and CDR2 sequences are SSHAT and FNYEAQ (reference sequence). The CDR3 runs 13 residues. Here the CDR3 DNA reads TGTGCTAGCAGCCTAACAGGGCCCGGTGAGCAGTTCTTC. As protein: CASSLTGPGEQFF. The variable domain in full, with the rest retrieved from reference TRBV7-7 and TRBJ2-1, is GAGVSQSPRYKVTKRGQDVTLRCDPISSHATLYWYQQALGQGPEFLTYFNYEAQPDKSGLPSDRFSAERPEGSISTLTIQRTEQRDSAMYRCASSLTGPGEQFFGPGTRLTVL.

The chain recombines TRBV5-4 with TRBJ2-1; TRBD1 is a possible D gene (6 bases). The CDR3 is 13 amino acids. Germline values: CDR1 SGHNT, CDR2 YYREEE (reference sequence). With 3 bases removed from V and 5 bases from J, the gap between germline ends came to 9 bases. In nucleotides, the CDR3 is TGTGCCAGCAGCTCCCGGGACAACAATGAGCAGTTCTTC. Protein sequence: CASSSRDNNEQFF.

The genes are TRBV18 and TRBJ2-3; D is undetermined. V lost 1 base, J lost 3 bases, and 8 bases lay in between. CDR1 and CDR2 (germline): KGHSH, LQKENI. CDR3 length: 14 amino acids. The CDR3 bases are TGTGCCAGCTCACCACTGCCAGAAACAGATACGCAGTATTTT. The encoded protein is CASSPLPETDTQYF.

The chain is built from TRBV10-1 and TRBJ1-6; 7 bases map to TRBD1. J gave up 7 bases and V 0 bases, and 6 bases lay outside the gene matches. The length of the CDR3 is 16 residues. Germline V gives CDR1 WNHNN, CDR2 SYGVQD (reference sequence). Written as DNA, the CDR3 is TGCGCCAGCAGTGAGTCTGGGACAGTTAACAATTCACCCCTCCACTTT. This gives the protein CASSESGTVNNSPLHF.

The V call is TRBV6-6, the J call TRBJ1-2; D remains unclear. V gave up 7 bases and J gave up 2 bases, with 14 bases separating them. The CDR3 runs 14 residues. The V gene's germline CDR1 is MNHNY and CDR2 SVGAGI (reference sequence). The CDR3 spells CASTQTTPNYGYTF. In DNA, the CDR3 is TGTGCCAGCACCCAAACCACACCAAACTATGGCTACACCTTC.

The chain couples TRBV13 to TRBJ1-6; 7 bases fit TRBD1. V shed 4 bases, J shed 6 bases, and the junction held 6 bases outside the gene matches. This CDR3 comprises 15 residues. Germline V gene data show CDR1 as PRHDT and CDR2 as FYEKMQ (reference sequence). The CDR3 spells CASSSQSGGNSPLHF. DNA of the CDR3: TGTGCCAGCAGCTCCCAGTCAGGGGGTAATTCACCCCTCCACTTT.

This chain connects TRBV15 to TRBJ1-5, with 8 bases that match TRBD1. V was clipped by 3 bases and J by 4 bases; unmatched bases: 2. The CDR3 length is 14 residues. Germline values: CDR1 LNHNV, CDR2 YYDKDF (reference sequence). The CDR3 loop is CATSRGQENQPQHF. For the CDR3, the DNA is TGTGCCACCAGCAGGGGACAGGAGAATCAGCCCCAGCATTTT.

Here the CDR3 reads CASSQDSLSTDTQYF. The CDR3 coding sequence is TGTGCCAGCAGCCAAGATTCACTCAGCACAGATACGCAGTATTTT. The rearrangement links TRBV3-1 (or the pseudogene TRBV3-2) to TRBJ2-3; D is ambiguous. In germline, CDR1 is LGHDT, CDR2 YNNKEL (reference sequence). There are 15 residues in the CDR3. V lost 0 bases and J 0 bases, leaving 7 bases between the germline ends.

The chain uses TRBV7-8 and TRBJ1-1; D remains unclear. CDR1 is SGHVS, CDR2 FQNEAQ, per germline. The CDR3 is made up of 14 amino acids. The V gene lost 5 bases and the J gene lost 5 bases, with 15 bases spanning the gap. The CDR3 coding sequence is TGTGCCAGCAGCCAACCTAGGAGAGGGACTGAAGCTTTCTTT. This sequence encodes CASSQPRRGTEAFF.

V usage is TRBV7-9 and J usage is TRBJ2-7; 8 nucleotides match TRBD1. This CDR3 comprises 14 residues. The V segment lost 5 bases and the J segment 2 bases; nucleotides outside the gene matches: 5. The germline gives CDR1 SEHNR, CDR2 FQNEAQ (reference sequence). CDR3 bases: TGTGCCAGCAGCCGGGACAGGAATACCTACGAGCAGTACTTC. Translation: CASSRDRNTYEQYF.

Written as DNA, the CDR3 is TGTGCCAGCAGCTTCGAGACAGGGGGCAGGTACAATGAGCAGTTCTTC. This codes for CASSFETGGRYNEQFF. The J gene is TRBJ2-1, the V gene TRBV5-4, with 10 bases lining up with TRBD1. Germline CDR1 reads SGHNT; CDR2 reads YYREEE (reference sequence). The CDR3 length is 16 residues. J was trimmed by 4 bases and V by 2 bases; bases with no gene match: 6.

This clone was seen once. The chain combines TRBV6-1 with TRBJ2-1; weak D call: TRBD2 (5 bases). Trimming removed 2 bases from V and 8 bases from J, with 10 bases in between. There are 13 residues in the CDR3. CDR1 MNHNS and CDR2 SASEGT come from the germline V gene. Here the CDR3 reads CASSEQLDYEQFF. DNA for the CDR3: TGTGCCAGCAGTGAACAGCTGGACTATGAGCAGTTCTTC.

This rearrangement joins TRBV7-9 to TRBJ1-1; 8 bases line up with TRBD1. The germline CDR1 and CDR2 sequences are SEHNR and FQNEAQ (reference sequence). V lost 3 bases, J lost 4 bases, and 4 bases stayed unmatched. The CDR3 has 14 amino acids. CDR3 sequence: CASSLTGDGTEAFF. In DNA, the CDR3 is TGTGCCAGCAGCTTGACAGGGGATGGCACTGAAGCTTTCTTT.

V and J are TRBV14 and TRBJ1-5, with D uncertain. V was trimmed by 1 base and J by 5 bases, leaving 6 bases between them. Germline lookup yields CDR1 SGHDN and CDR2 FVKESK. CDR3 size: 13 residues. CDR3 DNA sequence: TGTGCCAGCAGCCAAGGCGGGGATCAGCCCCAGCATTTT. Translation: CASSQGGDQPQHF.

J is TRBJ2-5 and V is TRBV5-3; D uncertain. TRBV5-3 is given ORF status, its function remaining uncertain. Trimming cost V 4 bases and J 0 bases, with 16 bases left between them. The CDR3 is 16 residues long. The CDR3, as DNA: TGTGCCAGAAGCCGCACTCGACTGAGGTACCAAGAGACCCAGTACTTC. This encodes CARSRTRLRYQETQYF.